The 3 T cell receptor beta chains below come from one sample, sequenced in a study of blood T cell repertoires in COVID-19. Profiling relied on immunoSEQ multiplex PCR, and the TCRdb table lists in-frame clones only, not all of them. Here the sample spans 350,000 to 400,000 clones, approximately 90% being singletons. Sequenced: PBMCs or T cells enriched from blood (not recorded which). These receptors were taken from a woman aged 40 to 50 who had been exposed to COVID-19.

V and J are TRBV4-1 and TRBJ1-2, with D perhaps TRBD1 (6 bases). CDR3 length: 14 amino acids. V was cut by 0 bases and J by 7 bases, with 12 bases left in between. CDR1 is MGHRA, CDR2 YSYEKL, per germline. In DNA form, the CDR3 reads TGCGCCAGCAGCCAAGAAGACAGGCTCAGTGGCTACACCTTC. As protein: CASSQEDRLSGYTF.

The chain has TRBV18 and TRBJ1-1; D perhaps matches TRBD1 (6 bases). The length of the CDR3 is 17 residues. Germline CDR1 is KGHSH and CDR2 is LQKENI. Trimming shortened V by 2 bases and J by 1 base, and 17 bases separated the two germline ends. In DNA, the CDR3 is TGTGCCAGCTCACCAACGGGAGGGGGTACCCAGAACACTGAAGCTTTCTTT. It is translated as CASSPTGGGTQNTEAFF.

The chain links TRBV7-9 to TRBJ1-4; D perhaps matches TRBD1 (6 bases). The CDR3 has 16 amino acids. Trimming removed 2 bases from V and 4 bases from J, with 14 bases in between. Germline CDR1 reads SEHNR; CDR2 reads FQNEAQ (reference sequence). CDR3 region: CASSLLSTGYNEKLFF. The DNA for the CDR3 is TGTGCCAGCAGCTTATTGTCGACAGGCTATAATGAAAAACTGTTTTTT. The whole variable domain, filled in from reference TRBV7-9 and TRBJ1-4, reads DTGVSQNPRHKITKRGQNVTFRCDPISEHNRLYWYRQTLGQGPEFLTYFQNEAQLEKSRLLSDRFSAERPKGSFSTLEIQRTEQGDSAMYLCASSLLSTGYNEKLFFGSGTQLSVL.